Listed below are T cell receptor beta chains from one sample, sequenced in a study of cytomegalovirus exposure and HLA in healthy donors. Assay: immunoSEQ multiplex PCR; the TCRdb copy retains only in-frame clones and omits some. The table includes approximately 40,000 clones, 82% detected once. Specimen: PBMCs. The receptors derive from a woman between 18 and 29 years old in good health and CMV-seropositive. Both conserved end residues are part of each CDR3. Each record gives: J gene, clone size, V gene, D gene, CDR3 DNA, CDR3 protein. D genes are given only for firm matches. Only some rows state a clone size, as once, few, many or a class for expanded clones.

TRBJ1-4	NA	TRBV2	NA	TGTGCCAGCACCGGGGGGGTTGCAACTAATGAAAAACTGTTTTTT	CASTGGVATNEKLFF
TRBJ2-7	NA	TRBV7-2	NA	TGTGCCAGCAGCTTAAGGCAGGTTGACTACGAGCAGTACTTC	CASSLRQVDYEQYF
TRBJ2-5	NA	TRBV5-4	TRBD2	TGTGCCAGCAGCTTCCCGACTAGCGGGAGTATGGAGACCCAGTACTTC	CASSFPTSGSMETQYF
TRBJ1-1	NA	TRBV15	NA	TGTGCCACCAGCAGAGAATATCAGGGTGGGAACACTGAAGCTTTCTTT	CATSREYQGGNTEAFF
TRBJ2-5	once	TRBV6-1	TRBD2	TGTGCCAGCAGTGAAGGTGTCCTAGCGGGAGCGGGGGGTCAAGAGACCCAGTACTTC	CASSEGVLAGAGGQETQYF
TRBJ1-2	NA	TRBV11-1	TRBD1	TGTGCCAGCAGCTTAGGCGGCGGGACAGGGATGGGCTACACCTTC	CASSLGGGTGMGYTF
TRBJ1-6	NA	TRBV11-1	NA	TGTGCCAGCAGCTTAAACGGGGAAAGATCACCCCTCCACTTT	CASSLNGERSPLHF
TRBJ1-4	NA	TRBV6-6	NA	TGTGCCAGCAGACAGGGTTCGGGTAATGAAAAACTGTTTTTT	CASRQGSGNEKLFF
TRBJ1-5	NA	TRBV4-1	NA	TGCGCCAGCAGCCAAGAAAGACAGTTCTTGCCCCAGCATTTT	CASSQERQFLPQHF
TRBJ2-1	NA	TRBV7-9	NA	TGTGCCAGCAGCTTAGTCGGGAGAGGCAATGAGCAGTTCTTC	CASSLVGRGNEQFF
TRBJ2-7	NA	TRBV18	TRBD2	TGTGCCAGCTCACCACTAGCGGGGTCCTCCTACGAGCAGTACTTC	CASSPLAGSSYEQYF
TRBJ1-5	NA	TRBV19	NA	TGTGCCAGTACGAACAGGGTTAGCAATCAGCCCCAGCATTTT	CASTNRVSNQPQHF
TRBJ2-7	NA	TRBV2	TRBD2	TGTGCCAGCAGTGGGCCTTGGAGCGGGAGCACCTACGAGCAGTACTTC	CASSGPWSGSTYEQYF
TRBJ2-1	NA	TRBV7-2	TRBD1	TGTGCCAGCAGCCCCGGGACAGGTTACAATGAGCAGTTCTTC	CASSPGTGYNEQFF
TRBJ1-1	NA	TRBV19	TRBD1	TGTGCCAGTAGTACGGGGACAGGGGTTTACCCTGAAGCTTTCTTT	CASSTGTGVYPEAFF
TRBJ2-7	NA	TRBV6-5	NA	TGTGCCAGCAGAAACCTCCAGAGGTACGAGCAGTACTTC	CASRNLQRYEQYF
TRBJ1-2	few	TRBV27	NA	TGTGCCAGCAGTAAACAGGGTAACTATGGCTACACCTTC	CASSKQGNYGYTF
TRBJ2-1	NA	TRBV5-4	NA	TGTGCCAGCAGCCCGCTGACAGAAAATGAGCAGTTCTTC	CASSPLTENEQFF
TRBJ2-3	NA	TRBV5-8	TRBD2	TGTGCCAGCAGGTTGGCGGGGGACACAGATACGCAGTATTTT	CASRLAGDTDTQYF
TRBJ2-7	NA	TRBV2	NA	TGTGCCAGCAGGGCCGTGGGGGCGCTCATCTACTTC	CASRAVGALIYF
TRBJ2-3	NA	TRBV7-9	TRBD1	TGTGCCAGCAGCCCTAGGACAGGTCTTTTGGATACGCAGTATTTT	CASSPRTGLLDTQYF
TRBJ2-2	NA	TRBV28	NA	TGTGCCAGCACCCCTGGCCTGAACACCGGGGAGCTGTTTTTT	CASTPGLNTGELFF
TRBJ1-1	NA	TRBV2	NA	TGTGCCAGCAGTGATTATGGCATGAACACTGAAGCTTTCTTT	CASSDYGMNTEAFF